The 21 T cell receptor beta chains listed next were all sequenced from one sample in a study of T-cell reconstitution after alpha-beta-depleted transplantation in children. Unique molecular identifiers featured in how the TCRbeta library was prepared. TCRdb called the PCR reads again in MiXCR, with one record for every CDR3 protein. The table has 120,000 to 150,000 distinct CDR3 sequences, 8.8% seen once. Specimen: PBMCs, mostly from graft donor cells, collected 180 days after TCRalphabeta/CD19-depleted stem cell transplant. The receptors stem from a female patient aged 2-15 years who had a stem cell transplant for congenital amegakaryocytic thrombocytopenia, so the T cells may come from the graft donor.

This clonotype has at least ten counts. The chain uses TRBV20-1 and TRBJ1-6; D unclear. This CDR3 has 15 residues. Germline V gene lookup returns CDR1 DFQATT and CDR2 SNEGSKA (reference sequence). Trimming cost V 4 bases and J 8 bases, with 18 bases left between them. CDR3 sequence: CSANQEANPDSPLHF. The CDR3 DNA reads TGCAGTGCTAATCAAGAGGCCAACCCTGATTCACCCCTCCACTTT.

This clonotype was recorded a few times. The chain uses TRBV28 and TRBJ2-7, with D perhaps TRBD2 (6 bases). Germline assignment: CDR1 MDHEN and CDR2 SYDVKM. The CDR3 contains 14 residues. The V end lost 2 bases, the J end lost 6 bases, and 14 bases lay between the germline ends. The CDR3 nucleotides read TGTGCCAGCAGTTTACGTGGCAGCGGGCGCGAGCAGTACTTC. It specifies CASSLRGSGREQYF.

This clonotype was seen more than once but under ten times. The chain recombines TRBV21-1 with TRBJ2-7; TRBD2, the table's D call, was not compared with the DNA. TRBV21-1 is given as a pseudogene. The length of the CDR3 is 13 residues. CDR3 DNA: TGTGCCAGCAGCGCCCGCCTTCCCTACGAGCAGTACTTC. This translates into CASSARLPYEQYF.

Written as DNA, the CDR3 is TGCAGTGCTACCGACAGGGGCGTCGGCTATGGCTACACCTTC. It codes for CSATDRGVGYGYTF. The chain is built from TRBV20-1 and TRBJ1-2; TRBD1 aligns across 8 bases. The V and J ends lost 4 bases and 4 bases, in that order; junction bases with no gene match: 8. This CDR3 has 14 amino acids. The germline gives CDR1 DFQATT, CDR2 SNEGSKA (reference sequence).

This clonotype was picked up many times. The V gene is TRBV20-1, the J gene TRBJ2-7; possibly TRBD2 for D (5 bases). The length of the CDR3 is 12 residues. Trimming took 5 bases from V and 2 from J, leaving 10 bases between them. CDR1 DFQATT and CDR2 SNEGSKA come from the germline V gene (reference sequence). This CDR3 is CSAGRDTYEQYF. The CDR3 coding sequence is TGCAGTGCTGGCCGGGATACCTACGAGCAGTACTTC.

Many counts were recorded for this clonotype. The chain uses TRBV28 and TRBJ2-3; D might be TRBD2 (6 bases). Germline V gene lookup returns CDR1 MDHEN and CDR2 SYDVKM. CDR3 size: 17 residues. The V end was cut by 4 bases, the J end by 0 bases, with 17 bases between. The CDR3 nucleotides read TGTGCCAGCAGTTCCGGTGGGGCTAGCGAAAGCACAGATACGCAGTATTTT. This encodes CASSSGGASESTDTQYF.

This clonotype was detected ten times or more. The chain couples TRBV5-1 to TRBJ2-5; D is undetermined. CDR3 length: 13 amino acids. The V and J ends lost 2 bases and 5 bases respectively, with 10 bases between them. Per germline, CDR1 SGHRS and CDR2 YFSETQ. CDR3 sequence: CASSFSVGETQYF. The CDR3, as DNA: TGCGCCAGCAGCTTCTCCGTAGGGGAGACCCAGTACTTC.

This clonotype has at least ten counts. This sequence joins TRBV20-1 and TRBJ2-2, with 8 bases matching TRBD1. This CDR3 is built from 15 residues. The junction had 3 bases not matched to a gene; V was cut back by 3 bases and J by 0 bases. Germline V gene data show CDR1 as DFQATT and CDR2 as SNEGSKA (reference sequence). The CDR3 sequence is CSASQQGANTGELFF. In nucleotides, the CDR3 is TGCAGTGCTAGCCAACAGGGGGCGAACACCGGGGAGCTGTTTTTT.

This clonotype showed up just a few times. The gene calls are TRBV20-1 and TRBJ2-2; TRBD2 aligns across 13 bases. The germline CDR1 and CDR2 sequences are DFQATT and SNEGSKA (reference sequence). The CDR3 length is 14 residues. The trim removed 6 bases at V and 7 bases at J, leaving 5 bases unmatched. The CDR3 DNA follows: TGCAGTGCAAGGACTAGCGGGAGAGTCGGGGAGCTGTTTTTT. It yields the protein CSARTSGRVGELFF.

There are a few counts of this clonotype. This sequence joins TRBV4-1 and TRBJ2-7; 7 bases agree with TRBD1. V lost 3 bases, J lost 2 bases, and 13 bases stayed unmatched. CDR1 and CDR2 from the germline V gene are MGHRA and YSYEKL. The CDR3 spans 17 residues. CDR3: CASSQQFRDRQTYEQYF. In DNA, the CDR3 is TGCGCCAGCAGCCAGCAGTTCCGGGACAGACAAACCTACGAGCAGTACTTC.

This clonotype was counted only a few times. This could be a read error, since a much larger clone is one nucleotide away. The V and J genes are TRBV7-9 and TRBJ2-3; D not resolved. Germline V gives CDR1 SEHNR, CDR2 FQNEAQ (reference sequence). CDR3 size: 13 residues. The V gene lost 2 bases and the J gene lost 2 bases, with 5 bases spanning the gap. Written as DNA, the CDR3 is TGTGCCAGCAGCTTATTTGTCACAGATACGCAGTATTTT. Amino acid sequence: CASSLFVTDTQYF.

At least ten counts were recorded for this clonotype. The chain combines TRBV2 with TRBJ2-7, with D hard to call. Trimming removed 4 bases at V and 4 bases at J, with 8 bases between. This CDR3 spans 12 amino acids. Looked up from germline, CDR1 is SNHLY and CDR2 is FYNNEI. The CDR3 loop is CASSATVYEQYF. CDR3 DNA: TGTGCCAGCAGTGCGACGGTATACGAGCAGTACTTC.

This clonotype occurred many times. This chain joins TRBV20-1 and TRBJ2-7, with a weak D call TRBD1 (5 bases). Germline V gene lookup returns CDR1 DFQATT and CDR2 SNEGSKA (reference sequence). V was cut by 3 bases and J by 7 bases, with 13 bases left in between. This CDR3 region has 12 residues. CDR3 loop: CSASPRAKEQYF. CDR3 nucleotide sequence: TGCAGTGCTAGTCCCAGGGCGAAAGAGCAGTACTTC.

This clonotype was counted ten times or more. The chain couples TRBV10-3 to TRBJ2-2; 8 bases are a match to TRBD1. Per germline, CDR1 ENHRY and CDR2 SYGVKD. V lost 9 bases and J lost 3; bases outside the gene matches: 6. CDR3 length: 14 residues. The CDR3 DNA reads TGTGCCATAAATGGACAGGGAGACACCGGGGAGCTGTTTTTT. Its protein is CAINGQGDTGELFF.

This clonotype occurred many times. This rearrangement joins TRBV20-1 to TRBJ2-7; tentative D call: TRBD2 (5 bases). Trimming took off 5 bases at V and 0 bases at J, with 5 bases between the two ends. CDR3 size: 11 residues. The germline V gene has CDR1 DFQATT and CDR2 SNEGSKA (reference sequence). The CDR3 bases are TGCAGTGCTCGGGGCTCCTACGAGCAGTACTTC. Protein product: CSARGSYEQYF.

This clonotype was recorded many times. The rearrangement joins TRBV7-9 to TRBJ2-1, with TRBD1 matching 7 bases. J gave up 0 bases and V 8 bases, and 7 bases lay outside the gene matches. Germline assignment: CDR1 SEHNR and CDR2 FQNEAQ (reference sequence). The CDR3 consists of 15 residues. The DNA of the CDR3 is TGTGCCAGCCGGCCCGGACAGGACTCCTACAATGAGCAGTTCTTC. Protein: CASRPGQDSYNEQFF. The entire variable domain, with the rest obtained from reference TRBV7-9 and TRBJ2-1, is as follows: DTGVSQNPRHKITKRGQNVTFRCDPISEHNRLYWYRQTLGQGPEFLTYFQNEAQLEKSRLLSDRFSAERPKGSFSTLEIQRTEQGDSAMYLCASRPGQDSYNEQFFGPGTRLTVL.

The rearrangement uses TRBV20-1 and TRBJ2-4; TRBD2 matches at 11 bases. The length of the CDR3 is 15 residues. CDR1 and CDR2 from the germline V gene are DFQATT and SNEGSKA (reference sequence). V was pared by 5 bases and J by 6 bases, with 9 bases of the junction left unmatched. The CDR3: CSAVSGRGVGNIQYF. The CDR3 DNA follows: TGCAGTGCTGTTAGCGGGAGGGGCGTAGGAAACATTCAGTACTTC.

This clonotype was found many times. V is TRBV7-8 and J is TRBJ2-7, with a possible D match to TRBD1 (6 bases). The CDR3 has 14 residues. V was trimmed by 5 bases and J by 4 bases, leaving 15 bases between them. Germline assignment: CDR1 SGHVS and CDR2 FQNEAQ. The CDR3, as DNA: TGTGCCAGCAGCACCCGCTGGGGGCTGTACGAGCAGTACTTC. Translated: CASSTRWGLYEQYF. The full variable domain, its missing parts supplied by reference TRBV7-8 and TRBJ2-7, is GAGVSQSPRYKVAKRGQDVALRCDPISGHVSLFWYQQALGQGPEFLTYFQNEAQLDKSGLPSDRFFAERPEGSVSTLKIQRTQQEDSAVYLCASSTRWGLYEQYFGPGTRLTVT.

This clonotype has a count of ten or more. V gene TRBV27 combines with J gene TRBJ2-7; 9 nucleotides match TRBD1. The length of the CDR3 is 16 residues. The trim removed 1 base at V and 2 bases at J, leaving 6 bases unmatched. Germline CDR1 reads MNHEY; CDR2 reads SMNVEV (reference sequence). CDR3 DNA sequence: TGTGCCAGCAGTTTATTAGGGGACAGGGCAACCTACGAGCAGTACTTC. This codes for CASSLLGDRATYEQYF.

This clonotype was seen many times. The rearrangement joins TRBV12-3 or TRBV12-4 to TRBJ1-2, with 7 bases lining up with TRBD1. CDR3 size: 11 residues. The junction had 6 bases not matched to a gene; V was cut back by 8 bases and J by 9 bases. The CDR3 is CASLRTGSYTF. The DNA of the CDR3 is TGTGCCAGCCTTCGGACAGGCAGCTACACCTTC.

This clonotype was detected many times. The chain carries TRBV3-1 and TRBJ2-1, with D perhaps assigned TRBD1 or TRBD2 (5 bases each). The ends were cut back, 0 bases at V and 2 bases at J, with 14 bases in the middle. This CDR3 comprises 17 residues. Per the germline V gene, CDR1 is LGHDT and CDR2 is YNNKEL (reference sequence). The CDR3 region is CASSQDGAGPTYNEQFF. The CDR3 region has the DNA TGTGCCAGCAGCCAAGATGGGGCGGGCCCTACCTACAATGAGCAGTTCTTC.